Shown below are 20 T cell receptor beta chains from a single sample sequenced in a study of blood T cell repertoires in COVID-19. Only in-frame clones appear in the TCRdb table, and some are missing; sequencing was by immunoSEQ multiplex PCR. The table lists 350,000 or so clones, 88% of them singletons. The sample taken for sequencing was PBMCs or T cells enriched from blood (not recorded which). These receptors came from a woman in her 30s who had been exposed to COVID-19.

V usage is TRBV7-9 and J usage is TRBJ2-2; 10 positions agree with TRBD1. The CDR3 spans 15 residues. V was clipped by 5 bases and J by 6 bases; unmatched bases: 6. Germline CDR1 reads SEHNR; CDR2 reads FQNEAQ (reference sequence). CDR3 sequence: CASSTRDRGPGELFF. CDR3 nucleotides: TGTGCCAGCAGCACCCGGGACAGGGGCCCCGGGGAGCTGTTTTTT.

This chain uses TRBV6-5 with TRBJ2-1; 9 bases match TRBD2. The V and J ends lost 6 bases and 5 bases, in that order; junction bases with no gene match: 8. Germline V lookup: CDR1 MNHEY, CDR2 SVGAGI. CDR3 length: 15 amino acids. The CDR3 sequence: CASSLRGGRDNEQFF. The DNA of the CDR3 is TGTGCCAGCAGCCTCCGGGGCGGGAGGGACAATGAGCAGTTCTTC.

CDR3 sequence reads: CSVAEQETQYF. Here the CDR3 DNA reads TGCAGCGTCGCGGAGCAAGAGACCCAGTACTTC. The gene calls are TRBV29-1 and TRBJ2-5, with D hard to call. Germline V lookup: CDR1 SQVTM, CDR2 ANQGSEA. V was cut by 6 bases and J by 2 bases, with 7 bases left in between. The length of the CDR3 is 11 residues.

This chain uses TRBV5-1 with TRBJ2-7, with 14 nucleotides matching TRBD2. The CDR3 runs to 17 residues. The J segment lost 7 bases and the V segment lost 3 bases, leaving 12 bases of the junction unmatched. Germline CDR1 and CDR2: SGHRS and YFSETQ. The CDR3 loop is CASSSGLAGGPPREQYF. CDR3 DNA: TGCGCCAGCAGCTCCGGACTAGCGGGAGGACCACCTCGGGAGCAGTACTTC.

The V gene is TRBV5-1, the J gene TRBJ2-2; TRBD2 matches at 14 bases. CDR3 length: 17 amino acids. The V segment lost 4 bases and the J segment 4 bases; nucleotides outside the gene matches: 6. CDR1 SGHRS and CDR2 YFSETQ come from the germline V gene. The CDR3 spells CASSTGTSGSGTGELFF. The CDR3 region has the DNA TGCGCCAGCAGCACTGGGACTAGCGGGAGCGGCACCGGGGAGCTGTTTTTT. The complete variable domain, with remaining parts taken from reference TRBV5-1 and TRBJ2-2, reads KAGVTQTPRYLIKTRGQQVTLSCSPISGHRSVSWYQQTPGQGLQFLFEYFSETQRNKGNFPGRFSGRQFSNSRSEMNVSTLELGDSALYLCASSTGTSGSGTGELFFGEGSRLTVL.

The chain carries TRBV29-1 and TRBJ1-2; 10 positions match TRBD1. J gave up 2 bases and V 2 bases, and 5 bases lay outside the gene matches. This CDR3 spans 15 amino acids. Germline CDR1 is SQVTM and CDR2 is ANQGSEA. DNA for the CDR3: TGCAGCGTTGAATTCCGGGACAGGGGAAACTATGGCTACACCTTC. Its translation is CSVEFRDRGNYGYTF.

The V call is TRBV28, the J call TRBJ1-4; 7 bases are a match to TRBD1. V dropped 5 bases and J dropped 8; count of bases not matched to a gene: 5. Germline loops: CDR1 MDHEN, CDR2 SYDVKM. This CDR3 region has 13 residues. CDR3 bases: TGTGCCAGCAGTAACAGGGGACCCGAAAAACTGTTTTTT. Residues: CASSNRGPEKLFF. The whole variable domain, filled in from reference TRBV28 and TRBJ1-4, reads DVKVTQSSRYLVKRTGEKVFLECVQDMDHENMFWYRQDPGLGLRLIYFSYDVKMKEKGDIPEGYSVSREKKERFSLILESASTNQTSMYLCASSNRGPEKLFFGSGTQLSVL.

V gene TRBV3-1 (or the pseudogene TRBV3-2) combines with J gene TRBJ2-7, with 8 nucleotides matching TRBD2. The CDR3 spans 15 residues. V lost 5 bases and J lost 2; bases outside the gene matches: 8. CDR1 is LGHDT, CDR2 YNNKEL, per germline (reference sequence). In DNA, the CDR3 is TGTGCCAGCAGCGGTGGTATAGCGGGAACCTACGAGCAGTACTTC. Translated: CASSGGIAGTYEQYF.

This chain links TRBV28 with TRBJ2-4; the match to TRBD2 covers 10 bases. Unmatched junction bases numbered 16, after V lost 4 bases and J lost 1 base. Germline-derived CDR1 and CDR2 are MDHEN and SYDVKM. This CDR3 has 20 residues. Here the CDR3 reads CASSSASASGRAGAKNIQYF. CDR3 sequence (DNA): TGTGCCAGCAGTTCCGCCTCTGCCAGCGGGAGGGCCGGGGCCAAAAACATTCAGTACTTC. Combining the CDR3 with reference TRBV28 and TRBJ2-4 gives the whole variable domain DVKVTQSSRYLVKRTGEKVFLECVQDMDHENMFWYRQDPGLGLRLIYFSYDVKMKEKGDIPEGYSVSREKKERFSLILESASTNQTSMYLCASSSASASGRAGAKNIQYFGAGTRLSVL.

The V and J genes are TRBV10-3 and TRBJ1-3; D not resolved. Germline V gives CDR1 ENHRY, CDR2 SYGVKD. Trimming shortened V by 2 bases and J by 0 bases, and 11 bases separated the two germline ends. This CDR3 region has 16 residues. CDR3 in amino acids: CAISEHSPNSGNTIYF. CDR3 DNA: TGTGCCATCAGTGAGCACAGCCCCAACTCTGGAAACACCATATATTTT.

The rearrangement uses TRBV9 and TRBJ1-1; a weak D match, TRBD1 (5 bases). The CDR3 totals 16 residues. Trimming left V 3 bases short and J 1 base short, with 16 bases between. CDR1 and CDR2 (germline): SGDLS, YYNGEE. CDR3 sequence: CASSAPRGGENTEAFF. In nucleotides, the CDR3 is TGTGCCAGCAGCGCCCCCCGTGGGGGGGAGAACACTGAAGCTTTCTTT.

J is TRBJ2-7 and V is TRBV19; a possible D gene is TRBD1 (6 bases). Per the germline V gene, CDR1 is LNHDA and CDR2 is SQIVND (reference sequence). This CDR3 is 14 amino acids long. The V gene lost 6 bases and the J gene lost 6 bases, with 18 bases spanning the gap. The CDR3 nucleotides are TGTGCCAGTAGCCCCAGGGGAACGCCCGGCGAGCAGTACTTC. Translation gives CASSPRGTPGEQYF.

This chain joins TRBV11-2 and TRBJ2-7, with D uncertain. The germline CDR1 and CDR2 sequences are SGHAT and FQNNGV. This CDR3 has 17 residues. Trimming removed 0 bases at V and 2 bases at J, with 17 bases between. CDR3 region: CASSLDRRVGTAYEQYF. CDR3 sequence (DNA): TGTGCCAGCAGCTTAGATCGACGGGTAGGTACTGCCTACGAGCAGTACTTC.

The chain combines TRBV7-3 with TRBJ1-1; D is unresolved. CDR3 length: 15 amino acids. V was trimmed by 1 base and J by 0 bases, leaving 9 bases between them. CDR1 and CDR2 (germline): SGHTA, FQGTGA. The CDR3 DNA follows: TGTGCCAGCAGCTTAAGAGGGCGGATGAACACTGAAGCTTTCTTT. Protein: CASSLRGRMNTEAFF.

J is TRBJ1-3 and V is TRBV9, with 12 bases matching TRBD1. The J segment lost 4 bases and the V segment lost 3 bases, leaving 5 bases of the junction unmatched. Looked up from germline, CDR1 is SGDLS and CDR2 is YYNGEE. This CDR3 has 16 residues. CDR3 sequence reads: CASSAGTGGVGNTIYF. CDR3 nucleotide sequence: TGTGCCAGCAGCGCCGGGACAGGGGGCGTGGGAAACACCATATATTTT.

This chain joins TRBV4-2 and TRBJ1-5; 9 bases are a match to TRBD1. Trimming took 5 bases from V and 6 from J; bases not matched to a gene: 8. The CDR3 runs to 15 residues. Per the germline V gene, CDR1 is LGHNA and CDR2 is YNFKEQ. The CDR3 region has the DNA TGTGCCAGCAGCGCCCAAACAGGGGGCGGTCAGCCCCAGCATTTT. This sequence encodes CASSAQTGGGQPQHF.

This chain links TRBV5-1 with TRBJ2-1; D is unresolved. Germline-derived CDR1 and CDR2 are SGHRS and YFSETQ. The ends were cut back, 0 bases at V and 0 bases at J, with 7 bases in the middle. The CDR3 is 15 residues long. The CDR3 sequence: CASSLAVNSYNEQFF. The DNA of the CDR3 is TGCGCCAGCAGCTTGGCAGTGAACTCCTACAATGAGCAGTTCTTC.

The chain links TRBV5-1 to TRBJ2-1; 11 bases agree with TRBD2. V was pared by 4 bases and J by 10 bases, with 10 bases of the junction left unmatched. The CDR3 extends over 15 amino acids. Germline V gene data show CDR1 as SGHRS and CDR2 as YFSETQ. CDR3 sequence reads: CASSPPTSGGGEQFF. The CDR3, as DNA: TGCGCCAGCAGCCCTCCTACTAGCGGGGGAGGGGAGCAGTTCTTC.

V gene TRBV9 combines with J gene TRBJ1-2; D is perhaps TRBD1 (6 bases). The CDR3 loop spans 14 amino acids. V lost 4 bases, J lost 4 bases, and 14 bases lay in between. CDR1 and CDR2 from the germline V gene are SGDLS and YYNGEE. The CDR3 region has the DNA TGTGCCAGCAGCCCCGGGGGGGGGCCCTATGGCTACACCTTC. Protein product: CASSPGGGPYGYTF.

This chain uses TRBV27 with TRBJ2-2; 11 bases agree with TRBD2. V was clipped by 7 bases and J by 6 bases; unmatched bases: 4. Per the germline V gene, CDR1 is MNHEY and CDR2 is SMNVEV (reference sequence). The CDR3 has 14 residues. The DNA of the CDR3 is TGTGCCAGCAATAGCGGGAGGGCGGCCGGGGAGCTGTTTTTT. This encodes CASNSGRAAGELFF.